These 9 T cell receptor beta chains were sequenced from one sample in a study of vaccination and CD4 T cells after COVID-19. For these receptors, no antigen is known. Sequencing of DNA taken from cultured CD4+ T cells relied on the Oncomine TCR Beta short-read assay. TCRdb reanalysed the PCR reads using MiXCR and keeps one entry per CDR3 protein. This sample has 15,000 to 20,000 distinct CDR3 sequences, with 23% found just once. Documented treatment: approximately nine-day PBMC culture with coronavirus spike peptide pools or control peptides (ViraFEST assay). The material sequenced was cultured CD4+ T cells from blood. The receptor source for this set is a human donor with COVID-19.

The chain links TRBV10-3 to TRBJ2-3; D ambiguous. The V gene's germline CDR1 is ENHRY and CDR2 SYGVKD. Trimming took off 4 bases at V and 0 bases at J, with 5 bases between the two ends. The CDR3 is 13 residues long. CDR3 DNA: TGTGCCATCAGTGCCGGCAGCACAGATACGCAGTATTTT. Translation: CAISAGSTDTQYF.

V gene TRBV12-3 or TRBV12-4 combines with J gene TRBJ2-7; D not certain. This CDR3 is 14 amino acids long. V lost 3 bases and J 0 bases, leaving 9 bases between the germline ends. CDR3 bases: TGTGCCAGCAGTTTTGGGCGGAGCTCCTACGAGCAGTACTTC. Protein product: CASSFGRSSYEQYF.

The sample holds a few counts of this clonotype. This chain joins TRBV15 and TRBJ2-7, with TRBD1 as a possible D gene (5 bases). V dropped 3 bases and J dropped 7 bases, with 10 bases sitting between them. The germline V gene encodes CDR1 LNHNV and CDR2 YYDKDF (reference sequence). This CDR3 region has 12 residues. CDR3 region: CATSRDIGEQYF. Written as DNA, the CDR3 is TGTGCCACCAGCAGGGACATAGGGGAGCAGTACTTC.

The chain links TRBV7-2 to TRBJ2-5, with 8 bases lining up with TRBD2. The germline CDR1 and CDR2 sequences are SGHTA and FQGNSA. The CDR3 length is 17 residues. V shed 2 bases and J 5 bases; nucleotides not matched to a gene: 13. The CDR3 nucleotides are TGTGCCAGCAGCTTACCCGGGACTAGTATTCTTCGGGAGACCCAGTACTTC. This sequence encodes CASSLPGTSILRETQYF.

This clonotype has more than one count but fewer than ten. The chain is built from TRBV10-3 and TRBJ2-5, with 10 bases identical to TRBD1. CDR1 and CDR2 from the germline V gene are ENHRY and SYGVKD. J was trimmed by 3 bases and V by 4 bases; bases with no gene match: 2. The CDR3 contains 14 residues. The chain's CDR3 is CAISGGQGKETQYF. DNA for the CDR3: TGTGCCATCAGTGGGGGACAGGGGAAAGAGACCCAGTACTTC.

This clonotype was recorded a few times. The gene calls are TRBV7-8 and TRBJ2-2; tentative D call: TRBD1 (6 bases). Looked up from germline, CDR1 is SGHVS and CDR2 is FQNEAQ. The CDR3 runs 16 residues. V was cut by 5 bases and J by 2 bases, with 15 bases left in between. The DNA of the CDR3 is TGTGCCAGCAGCCTAAGCTGGGGGCCTAACACCGGGGAGCTGTTTTTT. Amino acids: CASSLSWGPNTGELFF.

This clonotype was detected only a few times. The V gene is TRBV6-4, the J gene TRBJ1-2; 10 nucleotides match TRBD1. This CDR3 is 15 amino acids long. Trimming removed 2 bases from V and 6 bases from J; junction bases left unmatched: 6. In germline, CDR1 is MRHNA, CDR2 SNTAGT. CDR3 in amino acids: CASSDDGQGVNGYTF. The DNA of the CDR3 is TGTGCCAGCAGTGACGATGGACAGGGGGTAAATGGCTACACCTTC.

A few counts support this clonotype. The chain joins TRBV6-5 to TRBJ1-5, with 10 bases fitting TRBD1. V gave up 0 bases and J gave up 0 bases; unmatched junction bases: 2. CDR1 and CDR2 (germline): MNHEY, SVGAGI. The CDR3 covers 17 residues. The CDR3 DNA is TGTGCCAGCAGTTACTCGACAGGGGGCATTAGCAATCAGCCCCAGCATTTT. Protein product: CASSYSTGGISNQPQHF.

In this sample, this clonotype turned up a few times. The chain carries TRBV7-9 and TRBJ2-3, with unresolved D. The CDR3 spans 15 residues. The germline gives CDR1 SEHNR, CDR2 FQNEAQ (reference sequence). Trimming pared 5 bases from V and 2 bases from J, leaving 14 bases between. CDR3 sequence reads: CASSPDIDFTDTQYF. CDR3 DNA sequence: TGTGCCAGCAGCCCCGACATCGATTTCACAGATACGCAGTATTTT.